The sequence of this T cell receptor (beta chain) was determined in a study of cytomegalovirus exposure and HLA in healthy donors. The primer mix had 60 Vbeta and 13 Jbeta primers. Assay used: immunoSEQ multiplex PCR; TCRdb lists only in-frame clones, some missing. The table records around 140,000 clones, roughly 10% of them present only once. This clone has a handful of counts. Antigen: not known. Study results and limitations: Across all donors, roughly uniform sequencing depth was an assumption of the presence/absence analyses.

This TCR was sampled from a man aged 50-60 years in good health and CMV-seronegative. The sample comprised PBMCs.

CDR3 region: CAWSVVAGNAEKLFF. The CDR3 DNA reads TGTGCCTGGAGTGTAGTCGCAGGGAATGCTGAAAAACTGTTTTTT. The chain recombines TRBV30 with TRBJ1-4; D is possibly TRBD1 (5 bases). The V gene lost 0 bases and the J gene lost 7 bases, with 15 bases spanning the gap. The CDR3 is made up of 15 amino acids. Germline V gives CDR1 GTSNPN, CDR2 SVGIG (reference sequence).